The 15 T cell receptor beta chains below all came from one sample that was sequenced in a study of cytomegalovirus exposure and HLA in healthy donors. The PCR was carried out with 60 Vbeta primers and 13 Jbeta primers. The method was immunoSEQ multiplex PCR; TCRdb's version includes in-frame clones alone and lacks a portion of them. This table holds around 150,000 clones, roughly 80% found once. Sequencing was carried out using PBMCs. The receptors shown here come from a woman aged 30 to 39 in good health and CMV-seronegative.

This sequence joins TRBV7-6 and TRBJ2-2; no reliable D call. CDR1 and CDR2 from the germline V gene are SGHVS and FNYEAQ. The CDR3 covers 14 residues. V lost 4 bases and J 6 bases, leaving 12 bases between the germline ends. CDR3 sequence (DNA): TGTGCCAGCAGCTCCGCGAACTCACCCGGGGAGCTGTTTTTT. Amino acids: CASSSANSPGELFF.

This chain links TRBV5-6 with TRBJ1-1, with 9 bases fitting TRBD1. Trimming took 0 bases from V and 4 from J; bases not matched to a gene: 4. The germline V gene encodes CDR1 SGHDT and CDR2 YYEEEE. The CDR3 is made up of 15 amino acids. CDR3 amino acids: CASSLEGTGRTEAFF. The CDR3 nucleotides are TGTGCCAGCAGCTTGGAAGGGACAGGGCGCACTGAAGCTTTCTTT.

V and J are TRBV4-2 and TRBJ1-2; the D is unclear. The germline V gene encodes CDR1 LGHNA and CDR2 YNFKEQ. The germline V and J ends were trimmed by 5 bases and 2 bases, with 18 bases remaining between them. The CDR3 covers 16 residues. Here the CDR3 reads CASSSRTLSQNYGYTF. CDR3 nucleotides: TGTGCCAGCAGCTCCCGCACATTGTCGCAAAACTATGGCTACACCTTC.

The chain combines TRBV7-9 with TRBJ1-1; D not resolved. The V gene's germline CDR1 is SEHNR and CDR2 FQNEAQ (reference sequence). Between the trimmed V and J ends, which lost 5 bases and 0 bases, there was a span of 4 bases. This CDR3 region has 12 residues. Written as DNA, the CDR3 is TGTGCCAGCAGCCCAATGAACACTGAAGCTTTCTTT. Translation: CASSPMNTEAFF.

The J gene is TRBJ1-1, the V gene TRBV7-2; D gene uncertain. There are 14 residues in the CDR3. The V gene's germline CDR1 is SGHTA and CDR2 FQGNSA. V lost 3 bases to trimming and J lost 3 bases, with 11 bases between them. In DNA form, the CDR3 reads TGTGCCAGCAGCTTGAGGATCTTGGACACTGAAGCTTTCTTT. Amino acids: CASSLRILDTEAFF. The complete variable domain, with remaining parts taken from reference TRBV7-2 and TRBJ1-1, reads GAGVSQSPSNKVTEKGKDVELRCDPISGHTALYWYRQSLGQGLEFLIYFQGNSAPDKSGLPSDRFSAERTGGSVSTLTIQRTQQEDSAVYLCASSLRILDTEAFFGQGTRLTVV.

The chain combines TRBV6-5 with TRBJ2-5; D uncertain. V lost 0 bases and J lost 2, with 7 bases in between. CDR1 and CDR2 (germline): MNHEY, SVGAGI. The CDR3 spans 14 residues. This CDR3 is CASSYSNGQETQYF. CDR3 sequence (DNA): TGTGCCAGCAGTTACTCGAACGGTCAAGAGACCCAGTACTTC.

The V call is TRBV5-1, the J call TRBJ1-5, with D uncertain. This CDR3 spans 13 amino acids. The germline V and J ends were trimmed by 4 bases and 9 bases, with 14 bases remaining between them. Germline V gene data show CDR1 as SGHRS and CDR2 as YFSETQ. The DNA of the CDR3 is TGCGCCAGCAGCGCCGATCTGGGGAGGCCCCAGCATTTT. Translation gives CASSADLGRPQHF.

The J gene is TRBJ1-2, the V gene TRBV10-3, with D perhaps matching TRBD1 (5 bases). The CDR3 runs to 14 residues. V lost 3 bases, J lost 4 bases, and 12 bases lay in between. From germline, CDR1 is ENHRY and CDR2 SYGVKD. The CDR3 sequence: CAISDLDRFYGYTF. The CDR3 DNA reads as TGTGCCATCAGTGATCTTGACAGATTCTATGGCTACACCTTC.

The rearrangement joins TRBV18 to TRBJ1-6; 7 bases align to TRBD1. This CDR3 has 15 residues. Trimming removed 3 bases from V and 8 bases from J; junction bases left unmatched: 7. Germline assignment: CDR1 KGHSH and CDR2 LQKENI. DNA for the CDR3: TGTGCCAGCTCACCGCGGACAGGAGGGGATTCACCCCTCCACTTT. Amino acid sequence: CASSPRTGGDSPLHF.

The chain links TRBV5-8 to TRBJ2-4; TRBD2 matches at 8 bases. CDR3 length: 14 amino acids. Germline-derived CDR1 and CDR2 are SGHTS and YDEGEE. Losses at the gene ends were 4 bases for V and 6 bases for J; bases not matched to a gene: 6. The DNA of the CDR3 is TGTGCCAGCAGCCGTAGCGGGGCCCTAAACATTCAGTACTTC. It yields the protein CASSRSGALNIQYF.

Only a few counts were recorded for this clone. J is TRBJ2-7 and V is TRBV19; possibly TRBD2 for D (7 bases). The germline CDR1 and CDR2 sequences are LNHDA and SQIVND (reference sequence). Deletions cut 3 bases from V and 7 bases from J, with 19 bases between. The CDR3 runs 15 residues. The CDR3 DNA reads TGTGCCAGTAGTATCAGCCTCGGGGGGCCCTGGGAGCAGTACTTC. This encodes CASSISLGGPWEQYF.

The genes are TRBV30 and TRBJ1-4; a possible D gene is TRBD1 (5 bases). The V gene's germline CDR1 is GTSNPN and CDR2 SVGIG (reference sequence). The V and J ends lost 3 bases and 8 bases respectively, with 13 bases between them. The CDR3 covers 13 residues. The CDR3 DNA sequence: TGTGCCTGGAGCGGTAGGGGAGGCGAAAAACTGTTTTTT. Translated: CAWSGRGGEKLFF.

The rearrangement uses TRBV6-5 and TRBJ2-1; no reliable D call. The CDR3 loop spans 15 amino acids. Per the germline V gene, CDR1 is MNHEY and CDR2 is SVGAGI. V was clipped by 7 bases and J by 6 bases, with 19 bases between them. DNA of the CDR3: TGTGCCAGCACCATCCCGGGTCTCGATAGCAATGAGCAGTTCTTC. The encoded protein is CASTIPGLDSNEQFF.

The CDR3, as DNA: TGTGCCAGTAGTATTTACTTACGTCCTGGGGGGACAGTTAGCAATCAGCCCCAGCATTTT. It codes for CASSIYLRPGGTVSNQPQHF. The rearrangement links TRBV19 to TRBJ1-5, with 7 bases lining up with TRBD1. V was clipped by 3 bases and J by 0 bases; unmatched bases: 17. Germline loops: CDR1 LNHDA, CDR2 SQIVND (reference sequence). The CDR3 runs to 20 residues.

CDR3 residues: CASSPSRGQGAYEQYF. The CDR3 coding sequence is TGTGCCAGCAGCCCTAGTCGGGGACAGGGGGCCTACGAGCAGTACTTC. The chain recombines TRBV7-9 with TRBJ2-7; the match to TRBD1 covers 11 bases. Trimming took 5 bases from V and 2 from J; bases not matched to a gene: 8. This CDR3 contains 16 residues. Germline V gene sequence: CDR1 SEHNR, CDR2 FQNEAQ (reference sequence).